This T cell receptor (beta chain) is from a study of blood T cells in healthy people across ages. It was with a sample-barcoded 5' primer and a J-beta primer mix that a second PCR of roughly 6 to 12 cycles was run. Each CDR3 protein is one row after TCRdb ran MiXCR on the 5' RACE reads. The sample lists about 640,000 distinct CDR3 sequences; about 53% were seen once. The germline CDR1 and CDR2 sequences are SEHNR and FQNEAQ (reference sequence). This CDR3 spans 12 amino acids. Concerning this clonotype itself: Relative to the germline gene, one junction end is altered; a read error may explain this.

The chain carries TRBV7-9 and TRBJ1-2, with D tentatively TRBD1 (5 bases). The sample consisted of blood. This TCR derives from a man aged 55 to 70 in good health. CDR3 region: CASSSGNYVYTF. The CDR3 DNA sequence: TGTGCCAGCAGCTCAGGGAACTATGTCTACACCTTC.